This T cell receptor beta chain was recovered during a study of tumor-infiltrating lymphocytes in oesophageal squamous cell carcinoma. From the PCR reads, TCRdb called clonotypes with MiXCR, one entry per CDR3 protein. The sample shows some 3,900 distinct CDR3 sequences, 15% to 20% of them seen only once. This clonotype has a count of ten or more. This may arise from a read error, as a much more abundant clone is one base away. The CDR3 is 14 residues long. Trimming left V 2 bases short and J 7 bases short, with 15 bases between. From germline, CDR1 is SGHTA and CDR2 FQGNSA. This receptor was obtained from a male donor with esophageal squamous cell carcinoma. The V and J genes are TRBV7-2 and TRBJ2-7, with a tentative D call TRBD2 (7 bases). Specimen: normal esophageal tissue next to the tumor. The chain's CDR3 is CASSLQAGANEQYF. Here the CDR3 DNA reads TGTGCCAGCAGCTTACAGGCGGGGGCCAATGAGCAGTACTTC. Drawing the rest from reference TRBV7-2 and TRBJ2-7, the complete variable domain is GAGVSQSPSNKVTEKGKDVELRCDPISGHTALYWYRQSLGQGLEFLIYFQGNSAPDKSGLPSDRFSAERTGGSVSTLTIQRTQQEDSAVYLCASSLQAGANEQYFGPGTRLTVT.